Listed below are T cell receptor beta chains from one sample, sequenced in a study of neurological immune-mediated disorders. TCRdb re-derived calls from the 5' RACE reads in MiXCR, one entry per CDR3 protein. The repertoire holds 60,000 to 70,000 distinct CDR3 sequences, with approximately 5.1% as singletons. Sequencing used PBMCs. Every receptor here comes from a human donor with multiple sclerosis. The donor label of this sample is uncertain. Both conserved end residues are trimmed from each CDR3.

v_gene: TRBV12-3/TRBV12-4
j_gene: TRBJ1-2
CDR3aa: ASSQLQGNYGYT

v_gene: TRBV20-1
j_gene: TRBJ1-1
CDR3aa: SAIWGQGPEAF

v_gene: TRBV20-1
j_gene: TRBJ1-6
CDR3aa: SARTNNSPLH

v_gene: TRBV5-1
j_gene: TRBJ2-1
CDR3aa: ASSLPGGGPLNEQF

v_gene: TRBV5-1
j_gene: TRBJ1-1
CDR3aa: ASIDGQGARTEAF

v_gene: TRBV20-1
j_gene: TRBJ1-1
CDR3aa: SARLSGGLSEAF

v_gene: TRBV20-1
j_gene: TRBJ2-3
CDR3aa: SASRPSGGADTQY

v_gene: TRBV29-1
j_gene: TRBJ1-1
CDR3aa: SAPDSSTETGTEAF

v_gene: TRBV7-7
j_gene: TRBJ2-7
CDR3aa: ASSLGPGSSYEQY

v_gene: TRBV20-1
j_gene: TRBJ2-1
CDR3aa: SARRSGGSYNEQF

v_gene: TRBV12-3/TRBV12-4
j_gene: TRBJ1-5
CDR3aa: ASSLRPNQPQH

v_gene: TRBV13
j_gene: TRBJ1-1
CDR3aa: ASSLFDRFQAF

v_gene: TRBV29-1
j_gene: TRBJ2-5
CDR3aa: SVEGLEREETQY

v_gene: TRBV5-1
j_gene: TRBJ1-5
CDR3aa: ASSLGQDDQPQH

v_gene: TRBV6-5
j_gene: TRBJ1-6
CDR3aa: ASSYSNSPLH

v_gene: TRBV20-1
j_gene: TRBJ2-7
CDR3aa: SARARDRGYEQY

v_gene: TRBV5-1
j_gene: TRBJ2-7
CDR3aa: ASSLDETASYEQY

v_gene: TRBV20-1
j_gene: TRBJ2-2
CDR3aa: SASLAGRTGELF

v_gene: TRBV18
j_gene: TRBJ1-2
CDR3aa: ASSPPPRGKYGYT

v_gene: TRBV5-1
j_gene: TRBJ1-2
CDR3aa: ASSLAVGGNYGYT

v_gene: TRBV4-2
j_gene: TRBJ1-6
CDR3aa: ASSPFQGRNSPLH

v_gene: TRBV5-1
j_gene: TRBJ2-1
CDR3aa: ASSAEQGAVAEQF

v_gene: TRBV5-1
j_gene: TRBJ2-7
CDR3aa: ASTAEGTGRYEQY

v_gene: TRBV27
j_gene: TRBJ2-5
CDR3aa: ASRASWVQETQY

v_gene: TRBV20-1
j_gene: TRBJ1-2
CDR3aa: SAGTGGASRVDYGYT

v_gene: TRBV7-6
j_gene: TRBJ2-3
CDR3aa: ASRYGDRDISTDTQY

v_gene: TRBV20-1
j_gene: TRBJ1-3
CDR3aa: AALKGLAGNTIY

v_gene: TRBV5-5
j_gene: TRBJ2-1
CDR3aa: ASSYGTGYYNEQF

v_gene: TRBV20-1
j_gene: TRBJ2-7
CDR3aa: SARGAGTYEQY

v_gene: TRBV5-5
j_gene: TRBJ1-5
CDR3aa: ASSLGQSQPQH

v_gene: TRBV11-2
j_gene: TRBJ1-6
CDR3aa: ASSFKSGAHNNSPLH

v_gene: TRBV20-1
j_gene: TRBJ2-7
CDR3aa: SARERGQGYDEQY

v_gene: TRBV9
j_gene: TRBJ2-2
CDR3aa: ASSVGLAGINTGELF

v_gene: TRBV5-1
j_gene: TRBJ1-1
CDR3aa: ASSDREGAEAF

v_gene: TRBV12-3/TRBV12-4
j_gene: TRBJ1-2
CDR3aa: ASSLIAGTGG

v_gene: TRBV10-3
j_gene: TRBJ1-4
CDR3aa: AISEGQEEKLF

v_gene: TRBV2
j_gene: TRBJ1-4
CDR3aa: ASKDRAANEKLF

v_gene: TRBV12-3/TRBV12-4
j_gene: TRBJ1-2
CDR3aa: ASSAAGGGYGYT

v_gene: TRBV23-1
j_gene: TRBJ1-2
CDR3aa: ASSHPTGSYGYT

v_gene: TRBV5-1
j_gene: TRBJ2-1
CDR3aa: ASSLASQGAYNEQF

v_gene: TRBV24-1
j_gene: TRBJ1-2
CDR3aa: ATSDRSNKDGYGYT

v_gene: TRBV5-1
j_gene: TRBJ2-2
CDR3aa: ASSWGHRNTGELF

v_gene: TRBV10-3
j_gene: TRBJ1-1
CDR3aa: AISDPRQGRNTEAF

v_gene: TRBV7-9
j_gene: TRBJ2-7
CDR3aa: ASSYRDRGAEQY

v_gene: TRBV5-1
j_gene: TRBJ2-1
CDR3aa: ASSFGSGPNNEQF

v_gene: TRBV2
j_gene: TRBJ2-5
CDR3aa: ASSEDSGRWETQY

v_gene: TRBV2
j_gene: TRBJ1-2
CDR3aa: ASSNGIEGYT

v_gene: TRBV20-1
j_gene: TRBJ2-1
CDR3aa: SAPTRGGPYNEQF

v_gene: TRBV5-1
j_gene: TRBJ1-5
CDR3aa: ASSNGPGTDQPQH

v_gene: TRBV2
j_gene: TRBJ2-7
CDR3aa: ANLTPGQGQY

v_gene: TRBV5-1
j_gene: TRBJ2-1
CDR3aa: ASSVTGGYNEQF

v_gene: TRBV5-1
j_gene: TRBJ2-7
CDR3aa: ASADRPPYEQY

v_gene: TRBV7-2
j_gene: TRBJ2-7
CDR3aa: ASSPPTGVGYEQY

v_gene: TRBV5-1
j_gene: TRBJ2-5
CDR3aa: ASSLGSGGATQY